This T cell receptor beta chain was profiled in a study of T-cell reconstitution after alpha-beta-depleted transplantation in children. Trimming cost V 5 bases and J 3 bases, with 17 bases left between them. CDR3 size: 15 residues. Germline V gene sequence: CDR1 SGHTA, CDR2 FQGNSA. Unique molecular identifiers tagged the TCRbeta library. TCRdb reprocessed the PCR reads with MiXCR, giving one entry per CDR3 protein. The table lists 490,000 or so distinct CDR3 sequences, about 12% of them singletons. The sample in question was PBMCs from the stem cell graft donor, obtained from the stem cell graft. The origin of this receptor is a human donor who donated a stem cell graft to a child with combined immunodeficiency. The chain links TRBV7-2 to TRBJ2-7, with D perhaps matching TRBD1 or TRBD2 (5 bases each). The CDR3 bases are TGTGCCAGCAGCCAGTCCCGGGACGCGATCTACGAGCAGTACTTC. Its translation: CASSQSRDAIYEQYF.